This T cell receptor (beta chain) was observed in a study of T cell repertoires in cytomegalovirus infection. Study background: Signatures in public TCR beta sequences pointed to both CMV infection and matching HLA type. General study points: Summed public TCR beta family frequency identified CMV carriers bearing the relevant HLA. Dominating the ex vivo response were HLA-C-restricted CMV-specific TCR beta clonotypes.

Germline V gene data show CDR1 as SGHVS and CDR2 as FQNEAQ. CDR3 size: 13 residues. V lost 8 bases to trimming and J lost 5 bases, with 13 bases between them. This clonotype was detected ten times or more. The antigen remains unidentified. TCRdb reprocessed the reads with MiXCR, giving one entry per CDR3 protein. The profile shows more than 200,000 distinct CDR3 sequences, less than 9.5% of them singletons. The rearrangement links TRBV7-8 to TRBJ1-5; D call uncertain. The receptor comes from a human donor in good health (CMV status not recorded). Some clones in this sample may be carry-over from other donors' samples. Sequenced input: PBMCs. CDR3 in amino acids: CASSKERDQPQHF. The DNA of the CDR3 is TGTGCCAGCTCAAAGGAGAGGGATCAGCCCCAGCATTTT.